These 32 T cell receptor beta chains were all obtained from the same sample, sequenced in a study of T cells after yellow fever vaccination. TCRdb reprocessed the 5' RACE reads via MiXCR and lists one record per CDR3 protein. The table has some 96,000 distinct CDR3 sequences, roughly 10% seen once. The specimen was CD8+ T cells not binding an NS4B(214-222) dextramer, sorted from PBMCs, collected about 2 weeks after the first yellow fever vaccination. The receptors were sampled from a man younger than 35 who received the YFV17D yellow fever vaccine.

This sequence joins TRBV16 and TRBJ2-1; D not resolved. CDR1 and CDR2 (germline): KGHSY, FQNENV. The CDR3 length is 13 residues. Trimming left V 3 bases short and J 10 bases short, with 13 bases between. The CDR3 loop is CASSHRRRYEQFF. The CDR3 DNA is TGTGCCAGCAGCCATAGAAGACGGTACGAGCAGTTCTTC.

V and J are TRBV6-1 and TRBJ1-2; no definite D call. The CDR3 has 14 amino acids. Trimming took 0 bases from V and 8 from J, leaving 13 bases between them. Germline lookup yields CDR1 MNHNS and CDR2 SASEGT. DNA of the CDR3: TGTGCCAGCAGTGAAGCGCGTTGGGGTAACGGCTACACCTTC. Protein product: CASSEARWGNGYTF.

This clonotype was counted between two and nine times. The chain recombines TRBV4-3 with TRBJ2-1, with 15 bases aligning to TRBD2. The CDR3 is made up of 17 amino acids. The germline V gene has CDR1 LGHNA and CDR2 YSLEER. With 3 bases clipped from V and 5 bases from J, the junction kept 5 bases outside the gene matches. CDR3 nucleotide sequence: TGCGCCAGCAGCCAGGGGACTAGCGGGGGGCGTCACAATGAGCAGTTCTTC. Protein sequence: CASSQGTSGGRHNEQFF.

This clonotype has more than one count but fewer than ten. V gene TRBV6-5 combines with J gene TRBJ2-2; no clear D. Trimming stripped 1 base from V and 2 bases from J, with 5 bases between. This CDR3 is built from 14 residues. The V gene's germline CDR1 is MNHEY and CDR2 SVGAGI. The CDR3 sequence is CASSYFQNTGELFF. Here the CDR3 DNA reads TGTGCCAGCAGTTACTTCCAAAACACCGGGGAGCTGTTTTTT.

This clonotype was counted a few times. This chain links TRBV15 with TRBJ2-1; D tentatively fits TRBD1 or TRBD2 (5 bases each). V was pared by 1 base and J by 8 bases, with 18 bases between. The germline V gene has CDR1 LNHNV and CDR2 YYDKDF (reference sequence). The CDR3 spans 16 residues. Here the CDR3 reads CATSRARDGEGYEQFF. The CDR3 DNA is TGTGCCACCAGCAGAGCTCGGGACGGTGAGGGCTATGAGCAGTTCTTC.

The chain combines TRBV7-8 with TRBJ2-7, with 9 bases lining up with TRBD2. Trimming removed 1 base from V and 2 bases from J; junction bases left unmatched: 3. The CDR3 length is 15 residues. CDR1 and CDR2 (germline): SGHVS, FQNEAQ. The CDR3 bases are TGTGCCAGCAGCTTAGGCCCTAGCGGGGCCTACGAGCAGTACTTC. Translated, it gives CASSLGPSGAYEQYF.

This clonotype showed up just a few times. This rearrangement joins TRBV5-1 to TRBJ2-1, with 11 bases aligning to TRBD1. This CDR3 contains 15 residues. CDR1 is SGHRS, CDR2 YFSETQ, per germline. V was clipped by 4 bases and J by 7 bases; unmatched bases: 7. The CDR3 protein is CASSPGTGGRNEQFF. The CDR3 DNA reads TGCGCCAGCAGCCCCGGGACAGGGGGAAGGAATGAGCAGTTCTTC. The variable domain in full, with the rest retrieved from reference TRBV5-1 and TRBJ2-1, is KAGVTQTPRYLIKTRGQQVTLSCSPISGHRSVSWYQQTPGQGLQFLFEYFSETQRNKGNFPGRFSGRQFSNSRSEMNVSTLELGDSALYLCASSPGTGGRNEQFFGPGTRLTVL.

The J gene is TRBJ1-1, the V gene TRBV7-9; D call uncertain. Germline V gene sequence: CDR1 SEHNR, CDR2 FQNEAQ (reference sequence). With 1 base removed from V and 5 bases from J, the gap between germline ends came to 8 bases. The CDR3 has 13 residues. The CDR3 DNA sequence: TGTGCCAGCAGCTTAGGGGAGCGGACTGAAGCTTTCTTT. Residues: CASSLGERTEAFF. Complete variable domain (other parts from reference TRBV7-9 and TRBJ1-1): DTGVSQNPRHKITKRGQNVTFRCDPISEHNRLYWYRQTLGQGPEFLTYFQNEAQLEKSRLLSDRFSAERPKGSFSTLEIQRTEQGDSAMYLCASSLGERTEAFFGQGTRLTVV.

In this sample, this clonotype turned up a few times. This chain links TRBV4-1 with TRBJ1-1; D ambiguous. CDR3 length: 11 amino acids. Per the germline V gene, CDR1 is MGHRA and CDR2 is YSYEKL. The V end lost 8 bases, the J end lost 1 base, and 5 bases lay between the germline ends. The CDR3 nucleotides read TGCGCCAGCCGGGAGAACACTGAAGCTTTCTTT. The encoded protein is CASRENTEAFF.

This clonotype was detected only a few times. CDR3 loop: CASGWQKASTDTQYF. CDR3 DNA: TGTGCCAGCGGGTGGCAGAAAGCTAGCACAGATACGCAGTATTTT. The chain is built from TRBV6-1 and TRBJ2-3, with D unresolved. Deletions cut 8 bases from V and 0 bases from J, with 15 bases between. Germline V gene lookup returns CDR1 MNHNS and CDR2 SASEGT. This CDR3 is 15 amino acids long.

The chain uses TRBV15 and TRBJ1-3, with D unclear. Trimming removed 9 bases at V and 0 bases at J, with 6 bases between. The CDR3 is made up of 12 amino acids. The germline V gene encodes CDR1 LNHNV and CDR2 YYDKDF (reference sequence). The DNA of the CDR3 is TGTGCCACAAGGAGCTCTGGAAACACCATATATTTT. Protein: CATRSSGNTIYF.

This clonotype was counted between two and nine times. This chain links TRBV27 with TRBJ1-1; unclear D gene. Between the trimmed V and J ends, which lost 5 bases and 4 bases, there was a span of 11 bases. Per the germline V gene, CDR1 is MNHEY and CDR2 is SMNVEV (reference sequence). This CDR3 has 13 amino acids. The CDR3 DNA reads as TGTGCCAGCAGTCCTATAATGGGCACTGAAGCTTTCTTT. Translated: CASSPIMGTEAFF.

This clonotype was seen repeatedly, ten times or more. The chain is built from TRBV4-3 and TRBJ2-3; perhaps TRBD1 as D (6 bases). Trimming took 0 bases from V and 4 from J, leaving 11 bases between them. The V gene's germline CDR1 is LGHNA and CDR2 YSLEER. The CDR3 sequence is 15 residues long. CDR3 sequence: CASSQDSSGADTQYF. The CDR3, as DNA: TGCGCCAGCAGCCAAGATAGTTCAGGGGCAGATACGCAGTATTTT.

This clonotype appeared a few times. V gene TRBV7-9 combines with J gene TRBJ2-5, with a possible D match to TRBD1 (6 bases). The CDR3 contains 12 residues. Trimming removed 8 bases at V and 0 bases at J, with 7 bases between. Per germline, CDR1 SEHNR and CDR2 FQNEAQ (reference sequence). In DNA form, the CDR3 reads TGTGCCAGCGGGGACAACCAAGAGACCCAGTACTTC. Protein: CASGDNQETQYF.

This chain connects TRBV7-2 to TRBJ2-5; D gene unclear. The CDR3 is 13 amino acids. Looked up from germline, CDR1 is SGHTA and CDR2 is FQGNSA. Trimming cost V 0 bases and J 4 bases, with 6 bases left between them. This chain's CDR3 is CASSLADGETQYF. DNA for the CDR3: TGTGCCAGCAGCTTAGCAGATGGAGAGACCCAGTACTTC.

The table lists this clonotype with a few counts. This sequence joins TRBV7-9 and TRBJ2-7; 7 nucleotides agree with TRBD1. CDR1 SEHNR and CDR2 FQNEAQ come from the germline V gene (reference sequence). V lost 5 bases to trimming and J lost 3 bases; unmatched junction nucleotides: 7. The CDR3 length is 14 residues. CDR3 amino acids: CASSRTGTVYEQYV. In DNA form, the CDR3 reads TGTGCCAGCAGCCGCACCGGGACAGTCTACGAGCAGTACGTC.

This clonotype was found many times. This rearrangement joins TRBV4-2 to TRBJ2-1; 9 positions agree with TRBD2. Trimming removed 0 bases from V and 3 bases from J; junction bases left unmatched: 0. CDR1 LGHNA and CDR2 YNFKEQ come from the germline V gene. The CDR3 sequence is 15 residues long. In nucleotides, the CDR3 is TGTGCCAGCAGCCAAGAGCGGGGGGGCTACAATGAGCAGTTCTTC. Residues: CASSQERGGYNEQFF.

A few counts support this clonotype. The rearrangement links TRBV6-1 to TRBJ1-4; D may be TRBD1 (6 bases). The CDR3 covers 15 residues. The germline gives CDR1 MNHNS, CDR2 SASEGT. Trimming removed 3 bases from V and 11 bases from J, with 19 bases in between. The CDR3 DNA follows: TGTGCCAGCAGTGAGGGGGGCGCGCTGTACTCGAAACTGTTTTTT. Translating it yields CASSEGGALYSKLFF.

This CDR3 reads CASRGAEDTDQPQHF. The CDR3 DNA sequence: TGTGCCAGCAGAGGAGCGGAGGACACCGATCAGCCCCAGCATTTT. The V call is TRBV6-1, the J call TRBJ1-5; possible D gene TRBD1, 5 bases. Trimming removed 6 bases from V and 5 bases from J, with 17 bases in between. Per the germline V gene, CDR1 is MNHNS and CDR2 is SASEGT. This CDR3 comprises 15 residues.

The V and J genes are TRBV27 and TRBJ1-2, with 9 bases that match TRBD1. The CDR3 sequence is 13 residues long. Per germline, CDR1 MNHEY and CDR2 SMNVEV (reference sequence). Germline trimming cut 5 bases from V and 6 bases from J; bases unmatched to any gene: 4. The CDR3 loop reads CASSAQGADGYTF. The CDR3, as DNA: TGTGCCAGCAGTGCACAGGGGGCCGATGGCTACACCTTC.

Ten or more counts support this clonotype. This rearrangement joins TRBV4-1 to TRBJ2-3, with no clear D. Germline loops: CDR1 MGHRA, CDR2 YSYEKL. Trimming cost V 0 bases and J 3 bases, with 4 bases left between them. The CDR3 length is 13 residues. CDR3 in amino acids: CASSQDRTDTQYF. The CDR3 DNA follows: TGCGCCAGCAGCCAAGATAGGACAGATACGCAGTATTTT.

This clonotype has ten or more counts. This chain joins TRBV25-1 and TRBJ2-7, with D tentatively TRBD1 (6 bases). The ends were cut back, 10 bases at V and 2 bases at J, with 18 bases in the middle. Germline V gene lookup returns CDR1 MGHDK and CDR2 SYGVNS. The CDR3 runs 14 residues. CDR3 bases: TGTGCCACCCCAGGGGCTTATAGGGCCTACGAGCAGTACGTC. It yields the protein CATPGAYRAYEQYV.

This clonotype was seen a handful of times. The chain recombines TRBV4-2 with TRBJ2-3; D not resolved. V was cut by 0 bases and J by 4 bases, with 14 bases left in between. Germline V lookup: CDR1 LGHNA, CDR2 YNFKEQ. The length of the CDR3 is 16 residues. The CDR3 region is CASSQEVVSAADTQYF. CDR3 nucleotides: TGTGCCAGCAGCCAAGAAGTCGTTTCGGCGGCAGATACGCAGTATTTT.

This clonotype was observed a few times. The rearrangement joins TRBV29-1 to TRBJ1-3; 8 nucleotides match TRBD1. Germline trimming cut 6 bases from V and 4 bases from J; bases unmatched to any gene: 5. There are 13 residues in the CDR3. The germline V gene encodes CDR1 SQVTM and CDR2 ANQGSEA. As DNA, the CDR3 is TGCAGCGTCCAGGGGGCTCGGGGAAACACCATATATTTT. It translates to CSVQGARGNTIYF.

This clonotype has just a few counts. The chain joins TRBV7-8 to TRBJ2-5; D possibly corresponds to TRBD1 (5 bases). CDR3 length: 15 amino acids. Per the germline V gene, CDR1 is SGHVS and CDR2 is FQNEAQ. V gave up 5 bases and J gave up 4 bases, with 17 bases separating them. In DNA, the CDR3 is TGTGCCAGCAGCCTAGGGGCCAGCCTGCCAGAGACCCAGTACTTC. It encodes CASSLGASLPETQYF.

V gene TRBV10-2 combines with J gene TRBJ1-1; 7 positions match TRBD1. Germline assignment: CDR1 WSHSY and CDR2 SAAADI. V shed 10 bases, J shed 2 bases, and the junction held 7 bases outside the gene matches. The CDR3 length is 13 residues. This CDR3 is CAIQGGVNTEAFF. DNA of the CDR3: TGCGCCATACAAGGGGGCGTCAACACTGAAGCTTTCTTT.

This clonotype was picked up a small number of times. The chain joins TRBV10-3 to TRBJ2-3; D remains ambiguous. The germline V and J ends were trimmed by 0 bases and 2 bases, with 9 bases remaining between them. The CDR3 spans 15 residues. Germline V lookup: CDR1 ENHRY, CDR2 SYGVKD. The CDR3 DNA is TGTGCCATCAGTGAGTCCTTGGGCCACACAGATACGCAGTATTTT. This sequence encodes CAISESLGHTDTQYF.

This clonotype has just a few counts. The chain couples TRBV2 to TRBJ2-5; either TRBD1 or TRBD2 may supply D (7 bases each). In germline, CDR1 is SNHLY, CDR2 FYNNEI. The CDR3 spans 15 residues. The V end was cut by 3 bases, the J end by 5 bases, with 16 bases between. CDR3 DNA: TGTGCCAGCAGTGATTACAGGGGAGGGAGTGAGACCCAGTACTTC. Protein product: CASSDYRGGSETQYF.

V gene TRBV27 combines with J gene TRBJ2-1; possible D gene TRBD1, 6 bases. The V gene's germline CDR1 is MNHEY and CDR2 SMNVEV (reference sequence). The germline V and J ends were trimmed by 5 bases and 10 bases, with 21 bases remaining between them. This CDR3 is built from 15 residues. CDR3 bases: TGTGCCAGCAGTAGGACAGACCCTATACTGGAAGAGCAGTTCTTC. Residues: CASSRTDPILEEQFF.

V and J are TRBV7-9 and TRBJ2-3; no clear D. The germline gives CDR1 SEHNR, CDR2 FQNEAQ (reference sequence). Trimming removed 5 bases at V and 6 bases at J, with 18 bases between. The CDR3 is 15 residues long. CDR3 DNA sequence: TGTGCCAGCAGCCCAGTATGGCTAGTAGAGGATACGCAGTATTTT. It codes for CASSPVWLVEDTQYF.

This clonotype occurred a few times. The chain has TRBV6-1 and TRBJ1-2; no reliable D call. There are 14 residues in the CDR3. V was clipped by 7 bases and J by 4 bases, with 16 bases between them. Germline V CDR1 and CDR2: MNHNS, SASEGT. The CDR3 spells CASTSGREGYGYTF. The CDR3 DNA is TGTGCCAGCACCTCGGGCCGCGAGGGCTATGGCTACACCTTC.

Only a few counts were recorded for this clonotype. This CDR3 is CASSLAVARLSYNEQFF. CDR3 bases: TGTGCCAGCAGCTTGGCCGTGGCCCGACTATCCTACAATGAGCAGTTCTTC. This chain links TRBV5-4 with TRBJ2-1; possible D gene TRBD2, 5 bases. The germline CDR1 and CDR2 sequences are SGHNT and YYREEE (reference sequence). V gave up 0 bases and J gave up 1 base, with 14 bases separating them. This CDR3 comprises 17 residues.